This T cell receptor (beta chain) emerged from a study of T cell responses to AZD1222 COVID-19 vaccine. Study-wide results and caveats: It was only after the peak T cell response that any repertoires were sampled. Epitopes outside B.1.351 and B.1.1.7 mutated regions reportedly drew nearly half of spike TCRs.

Measured with immunoSEQ multiplex PCR; TCRdb has only the in-frame clones, and not every one. Here the sample spans fewer than 150,000 clones, roughly 93% being singletons. Trimming pared 0 bases from V and 0 bases from J, leaving 6 bases between. This CDR3 has 15 residues. Per germline, CDR1 MNHEY and CDR2 SVGAGI. Concerning this clone itself: Its target is unknown.

Specimen: peripheral blood, collected on day 0 of AZD1222 vaccination. This chain joins TRBV6-5 and TRBJ1-3, with no clear D. The sequence was obtained from an adult in good health. The CDR3 region has the DNA TGTGCCAGCAGTTACTCGGCCGACTCTGGAAACACCATATATTTT. This translates into CASSYSADSGNTIYF.